The 31 T cell receptor beta chains presented below share a single source sample, sequenced in a study of CD8 T cells in ankylosing spondylitis. TCRdb independently ran MiXCR on the 5' RACE reads; one entry per CDR3 protein. The table has fewer than 400,000 distinct CDR3 sequences, roughly 15% seen once. Sequenced sample: blood, either unsorted or a sorted T cell fraction (not recorded which). The receptors shown here come from a male donor with ankylosing spondylitis or in good health (not recorded which).

This clonotype was counted at least ten times. V gene TRBV10-3 combines with J gene TRBJ2-2; 10 bases fit TRBD2. The CDR3 consists of 18 residues. CDR1 and CDR2 from the germline V gene are ENHRY and SYGVKD. With V trimmed by 0 bases and J by 7 bases, 11 bases remained unmatched. The CDR3 loop is CAISESPTGLAGDGELFF. The CDR3 nucleotides are TGTGCCATCAGTGAGTCCCCGACCGGGCTAGCGGGAGACGGGGAGCTGTTTTTT.

In this sample, this clonotype turned up a few times. The chain carries TRBV5-1 and TRBJ1-2; D gene uncertain. Germline CDR1 is SGHRS and CDR2 is YFSETQ. CDR3 length equals 12 residues. V shed 0 bases and J shed 8 bases, with 8 bases lying between them. The CDR3, as DNA: TGCGCCAGCAGCTTGGACAGCTTGGGCTACACCTTC. Encoded protein: CASSLDSLGYTF.

The CDR3 protein is CASSQEVGLAGYNEQFF. DNA for the CDR3: TGTGCCAGCAGCCAAGAAGTAGGATTAGCGGGATACAATGAGCAGTTCTTC. The chain carries TRBV4-2 and TRBJ2-1; TRBD2 matches 8 bases. The CDR3 runs 17 residues. Germline V CDR1 and CDR2: LGHNA, YNFKEQ. J was trimmed by 4 bases and V by 0 bases; bases with no gene match: 8.

This clonotype was seen more than once but under ten times. The V call is TRBV11-2, the J call TRBJ2-3, with D possibly matching TRBD2 (6 bases). Trimming left V 1 base short and J 6 bases short, with 11 bases between. The V gene's germline CDR1 is SGHAT and CDR2 FQNNGV. This CDR3 is 14 amino acids long. The CDR3 region is CASSLAGDRDTQYF. The DNA of the CDR3 is TGTGCCAGCAGCTTAGCGGGAGATAGGGATACGCAGTATTTT.

This clonotype was seen at least ten times. The chain employs TRBV5-4 and TRBJ1-2; D gene unclear. The CDR3 totals 12 residues. Germline CDR1 reads SGHNT; CDR2 reads YYREEE (reference sequence). The V and J ends lost 1 base and 8 bases respectively, with 9 bases between them. CDR3 sequence: CASSLRSKGYTF. CDR3 nucleotide sequence: TGTGCCAGCAGCTTGAGGTCCAAGGGCTACACCTTC.

This rearrangement joins TRBV7-2 to TRBJ2-3; D is undetermined. From germline, CDR1 is SGHTA and CDR2 FQGNSA. The CDR3 length is 13 residues. Trimming took off 5 bases at V and 4 bases at J, with 10 bases between the two ends. The CDR3 region is CASSPAGPDTQYF. Here the CDR3 DNA reads TGTGCCAGCAGCCCAGCAGGACCAGATACGCAGTATTTT.

This rearrangement joins TRBV19 to TRBJ2-7; the D gene is possibly TRBD1 (7 bases). Trimming removed 5 bases from V and 4 bases from J, with 18 bases in between. Germline V CDR1 and CDR2: LNHDA, SQIVND (reference sequence). CDR3 length: 15 residues. The CDR3 region has the DNA TGTGCCAGTAGTCCGGGACAGCGGGTTTCGTACGAGCAGTACTTC. Translation: CASSPGQRVSYEQYF.

This rearrangement joins TRBV20-1 to TRBJ2-7; weak D call: TRBD1 (5 bases). The V and J ends lost 1 base and 2 bases respectively, with 18 bases between them. The CDR3 contains 16 residues. Germline-derived CDR1 and CDR2 are DFQATT and SNEGSKA (reference sequence). The CDR3 protein is CSARAARGLNAYEQYF. In nucleotides, the CDR3 is TGCAGTGCTAGAGCCGCTAGGGGTTTGAACGCCTACGAGCAGTACTTC.

The chain has TRBV6-2 or TRBV6-3 and TRBJ2-7; 10 nucleotides align to TRBD1. Germline V gives CDR1 MNHEY, CDR2 SVGEGT. V lost 5 bases, J lost 9 bases, and 10 bases stayed unmatched. CDR3 size: 14 residues. The CDR3 DNA follows: TGTGCCAGCAGTAGAACGGGACAGGGGATCTCGCAGTACTTC. Its translation is CASSRTGQGISQYF.

This sequence joins TRBV7-9 and TRBJ2-5; possible D gene TRBD1, 6 bases. The CDR3 is made up of 14 amino acids. Germline loops: CDR1 SEHNR, CDR2 FQNEAQ (reference sequence). V dropped 3 bases and J dropped 3 bases, with 11 bases sitting between them. The CDR3 nucleotides read TGTGCCAGCAGCTTCAGGGGACCAGAAGAGACCCAGTACTTC. Translation: CASSFRGPEETQYF.

The V call is TRBV27, the J call TRBJ2-3; D might be TRBD1 or TRBD2, each matching 5 bases. Trimming shortened V by 6 bases and J by 4 bases, and 14 bases separated the two germline ends. Germline V gene lookup returns CDR1 MNHEY and CDR2 SMNVEV (reference sequence). CDR3 length equals 14 residues. The CDR3 protein is CASRPGSWADTQYF. In DNA, the CDR3 is TGTGCCAGCAGACCAGGGAGCTGGGCAGATACGCAGTATTTT.

The table lists this clonotype with a few counts. The genes are TRBV20-1 and TRBJ1-5; D not resolved. V was shortened by 0 bases and J by 1 base, with 13 bases between the two germline ends. Per germline, CDR1 DFQATT and CDR2 SNEGSKA (reference sequence). The CDR3 runs 16 residues. CDR3: CSARDGRTLSNQPQHF. The CDR3 region has the DNA TGCAGTGCTAGAGATGGGAGAACCTTAAGCAATCAGCCCCAGCATTTT.

V is TRBV6-1 and J is TRBJ1-4; 7 bases are a match to TRBD1. J gave up 1 base and V 4 bases, and 12 bases lay outside the gene matches. CDR1 is MNHNS and CDR2 is SASEGT in the germline V gene. The CDR3 extends over 18 amino acids. The CDR3 region has the DNA TGTGCCAGCAGTGTGCGAGATACAGGGGTTCAAACTAATGAAAAACTGTTTTTT. Its translation: CASSVRDTGVQTNEKLFF.

The sample holds a few counts of this clonotype. The CDR3: CASSYRVSPHEQFF. CDR3 sequence (DNA): TGTGCCAGCAGTTACCGGGTATCCCCCCATGAGCAGTTCTTC. This sequence joins TRBV6-5 and TRBJ2-1; no reliable D call. The CDR3 is 14 residues long. CDR1 and CDR2 (germline): MNHEY, SVGAGI. V was shortened by 2 bases and J by 8 bases, with 13 bases between the two germline ends.

The chain couples TRBV29-1 to TRBJ2-7, with D possibly being TRBD2 (6 bases). This CDR3 contains 18 residues. Germline assignment: CDR1 SQVTM and CDR2 ANQGSEA. Trimming removed 1 base at V and 2 bases at J, with 24 bases between. The CDR3 protein is CSVEVWYGGTGRPYEQYF. The CDR3 nucleotides are TGCAGCGTTGAAGTGTGGTACGGGGGTACCGGGCGTCCCTACGAGCAGTACTTC.

This clonotype was observed many times. In DNA form, the CDR3 reads TGTGCCAGCAGACGTGACAGGGATTCACCCCTCCACTTT. Amino acids: CASRRDRDSPLHF. V usage is TRBV12-3 or TRBV12-4 and J usage is TRBJ1-6; 7 nucleotides align to TRBD1. CDR3 length: 13 residues. V lost 6 bases and J lost 8; bases outside the gene matches: 4.

The rearrangement joins TRBV20-1 to TRBJ1-3; D perhaps matches TRBD1 (5 bases). The germline V gene has CDR1 DFQATT and CDR2 SNEGSKA (reference sequence). CDR3 length: 13 amino acids. Trimming shortened V by 2 bases and J by 0 bases, and 5 bases separated the two germline ends. For the CDR3, the DNA is TGCAGTGCTAGAACAGGCTCTGGAAACACCATATATTTT. Its translation is CSARTGSGNTIYF.

This clonotype appeared many times. This chain joins TRBV9 and TRBJ2-3; D is ambiguous. The CDR3 spans 14 residues. Trimming left V 2 bases short and J 0 bases short, with 7 bases between. CDR1 SGDLS and CDR2 YYNGEE come from the germline V gene. This chain's CDR3 is CASSVPPSTDTQYF. The CDR3 DNA reads as TGTGCCAGCAGCGTTCCGCCTAGCACAGATACGCAGTATTTT.

This rearrangement joins TRBV6-5 to TRBJ2-7; D unresolved. CDR1 and CDR2 (germline): MNHEY, SVGAGI. Trimming took off 4 bases at V and 0 bases at J, with 7 bases between the two ends. The CDR3 runs to 13 residues. CDR3 nucleotide sequence: TGTGCCAGCAGTTCAGGAATCTCCTACGAGCAGTACTTC. Amino acids: CASSSGISYEQYF.

This clonotype occurred a few times. The chain is built from TRBV12-3 or TRBV12-4 and TRBJ2-5; no firm D call. V lost 5 bases to trimming and J lost 2 bases, with 30 bases between them. This CDR3 is built from 20 residues. The CDR3 here is CASSRSDLEYFRNPQETQYF. CDR3 coding DNA: TGTGCCAGCAGTCGATCGGACCTAGAATACTTCCGAAACCCACAAGAGACCCAGTACTTC.

The chain recombines TRBV6-1 with TRBJ1-1; no firm D call. V was clipped by 5 bases and J by 6 bases, with 7 bases between them. Germline CDR1 and CDR2: MNHNS and SASEGT. This CDR3 region has 11 residues. CDR3 sequence: CASSHSSEAFF. The CDR3 DNA is TGTGCCAGCAGTCATTCTTCTGAAGCTTTCTTT.

Only a few counts were recorded for this clonotype. The rearrangement uses TRBV9 and TRBJ1-6; 8 bases are shared with TRBD1. The CDR3 loop spans 13 amino acids. V lost 3 bases, J lost 11 bases, and 4 bases stayed unmatched. Germline V CDR1 and CDR2: SGDLS, YYNGEE. The CDR3 sequence: CASSERTGPPLHF. Written as DNA, the CDR3 is TGTGCCAGCAGCGAGAGGACAGGGCCACCCCTCCACTTT.

The chain is built from TRBV5-1 and TRBJ2-1; D possibly corresponds to TRBD2 (7 bases). V lost 7 bases, J lost 7 bases, and 21 bases lay in between. This CDR3 region has 15 residues. Per germline, CDR1 SGHRS and CDR2 YFSETQ. CDR3 in DNA: TGCGCCAGCCACGAAGGGGGGGGGCTAAAAAATGAGCAGTTCTTC. It specifies CASHEGGGLKNEQFF.

The chain recombines TRBV15 with TRBJ1-6; D remains ambiguous. This CDR3 spans 15 amino acids. With 0 bases removed from V and 9 bases from J, the gap between germline ends came to 12 bases. Germline V gene data show CDR1 as LNHNV and CDR2 as YYDKDF (reference sequence). DNA for the CDR3: TGTGCCACCAGCAGAGATTGGCAGGAGGCTTCACCCCTCCACTTT. Its protein is CATSRDWQEASPLHF.

The chain links TRBV6-1 to TRBJ1-3, with D perhaps TRBD1 (6 bases). This CDR3 has 16 residues. Trimming took off 7 bases at V and 0 bases at J, with 16 bases between the two ends. Per the germline V gene, CDR1 is MNHNS and CDR2 is SASEGT. This chain's CDR3 is CASTRNRARSGNTIYF. In DNA form, the CDR3 reads TGTGCCAGCACCCGCAACAGGGCACGCTCTGGAAACACCATATATTTT.

In this sample, this clonotype turned up a few times. The chain has TRBV24-1 and TRBJ2-3; D ambiguous. The V gene's germline CDR1 is KGHDR and CDR2 SFDVKD. The CDR3 has 14 amino acids. V lost 3 bases to trimming and J lost 4 bases, with 10 bases between them. CDR3 region: CATSDTSSSDTQYF. In nucleotides, the CDR3 is TGTGCCACCAGTGATACTTCCTCGTCAGATACGCAGTATTTT.

The rearrangement joins TRBV12-3 or TRBV12-4 to TRBJ2-6; 9 bases align to TRBD1. J lost 2 bases, V lost 6 bases, and 5 bases had no gene match. This CDR3 has 16 residues. CDR3 DNA sequence: TGTGCCAGCAGCACTACAGGGGGCCCTGGGGCCAACGTCCTGACTTTC. This encodes CASSTTGGPGANVLTF.

This clonotype was detected a few times. V usage is TRBV20-1 and J usage is TRBJ2-2, with 9 bases lining up with TRBD1. The CDR3 loop spans 16 amino acids. Germline V gene data show CDR1 as DFQATT and CDR2 as SNEGSKA (reference sequence). V was pared by 0 bases and J by 8 bases, with 10 bases of the junction left unmatched. The CDR3 DNA is TGCAGTGCTAGAGATCCTAACAGGGGGCCGGGAGGGGAGCTGTTTTTT. Its protein is CSARDPNRGPGGELFF.

This clonotype was seen ten or more times. The chain employs TRBV12-3 or TRBV12-4 and TRBJ2-7; the D gene is possibly TRBD1 (6 bases). The V gene lost 8 bases and the J gene lost 5 bases, with 22 bases spanning the gap. This CDR3 has 15 residues. CDR3 sequence (DNA): TGTGCCAGCGCTTCCACAGGGCGTCGAGAGAACGAGCAGTACTTC. This codes for CASASTGRRENEQYF.

V usage is TRBV7-9 and J usage is TRBJ1-5; the D gene is possibly TRBD1 (5 bases). The CDR3 is made up of 14 amino acids. V lost 2 bases and J 5 bases, leaving 10 bases between the germline ends. The germline V gene has CDR1 SEHNR and CDR2 FQNEAQ (reference sequence). The CDR3 spells CASSLQGPHQPQHF. The CDR3 nucleotides read TGTGCCAGCAGCTTACAGGGTCCCCATCAGCCCCAGCATTTT.

The rearrangement uses TRBV7-9 and TRBJ2-2; the D gene is possibly TRBD1 (5 bases). The CDR3 sequence is 14 residues long. V lost 7 bases and J 6 bases, leaving 15 bases between the germline ends. CDR1 is SEHNR and CDR2 is FQNEAQ in the germline V gene (reference sequence). The CDR3 coding sequence is TGTGCCAGCACCCCCCTGTGGGGCGCCGGGGAGCTGTTTTTT. Protein sequence: CASTPLWGAGELFF.